This TCR beta chain was identified during a study of vaccination effects on CD4 cells after COVID-19 (dated by TCRdb to the early 2020s). Notes on the research overall: Each participant received two doses of an mRNA SARS-CoV-2 vaccine, either BNT162b2 or mRNA-1273. SARS-CoV-2 spike-specific CD4+ TCR repertoires from before and after mRNA vaccination were compared in COVID-19 convalescent patients and in infection-naive vaccine recipients. A total of over nine COVID-19 convalescent patients and several SARS-CoV-2-naive healthy vaccine recipients were included in the full study. Cultures from other donors in the study were sequenced using the Oncomine TCR Beta short-read assay on an Illumina iSeq 100.

In the ViraFEST assay, PBMC were stimulated with viral peptide pools, and TCR sequencing was then used to find antigen-specific CD4+ T cell clonotypes based on their expansion. After less than 13 days of culture, CD4+ T cells were isolated with the EasySep CD4+ T cell isolation kit. The absence of prior SARS-CoV-2 infection in healthy vaccine recipients was confirmed by negative nucleocapsid antibodies before and after vaccination. Roughly 2.1 million PBMC per well were cultured in IMDM with around 5% human AB serum, 8 to 10 IU/ml IL-2 and gentamicin, plus 10 ug/ml peptides. On days 3 and 7, half of the culture medium was replaced with fresh IL-2-containing medium. Unless otherwise noted, each peptide stimulation condition was cultured in triplicate wells. PBMC were separated from whole blood using Ficoll-Paque Plus gradient centrifugation and were then either cryopreserved at -140C or used fresh. The overlapping peptide pools covered the spike proteins of SARS-CoV-2 and of the common cold coronaviruses HCoV-NL63, HCoV-OC43 and HCoV-229E. Genomic DNA was extracted from cultured CD4+ T cells with the QIAamp micro DNA kit.

From its cysteine to its phenylalanine, the CDR3 spans 16 amino acids. Only the CDR3 DNA stays, 48 bases, in frame from base 1. Library preparation employed the immunoSEQ multiplex PCR assay. DNA from the cultured and isolated CD4+ T cells underwent TCR beta CDR3 sequencing. In the source study's methods: Non-productive TCR sequences were discarded, and reads were trimmed to the CDR3 region, with only CDR3s of 7 or more amino acids retained. The MANAFEST web app was used to pick out antigen-specific clonotypes by comparing their expansion in peptide wells with that in reference cultures. Positive clones required FDR<0.05 expansion versus reference and all other wells, odds ratio above 5, and frequency above 0.1% in two replicate wells. A clonotype was called cross-reactive if it was significantly expanded both in SARS-CoV-2 spike wells and in at least one common cold coronavirus spike condition. Using the stringdist R package, CDR3 similarity was measured by Levenshtein distance, and unrooted trees were constructed with ape in R 3.6.1. The source is immuneACCESS, and TCRdb retained only in-frame sequences with V and J called. Part of the clones is not carried over; for the studies checked, unresolved V genes explain less than half of this, and the remainder is unexplained. V and J calls and clone size come straight from that table; D and trimming were deduced from the DNA. For this sample the table gives some 60,000 clones, of which 70% to 80% were detected only once. Of the sample, approximately 2.6% falls within the top ten clones.

Paper-wide results and their limitations: The study was limited by a small number of convalescent patients, and early post-infection timepoints were lacking. In healthy vaccine recipients, vaccine-induced clones were almost all SARS-CoV-2 mono-reactive, with only 1 of 255 cross-reactive with common cold coronaviruses. Marked clonal contraction was observed in both infection-induced and vaccine-induced clones at late post-vaccination timepoints, consistent with waning T cell responses.

On this clone: What this receptor recognizes is not known. The record has no base qualities; no much larger clone is one base away.

The material sequenced was CD4+ T cells from PBMCs cultured with HCoV-NL63 spike peptides, taken before COVID-19 vaccination. This sample's cell subset or site label indicates: HCoV-NL63 spike overlapping peptide pool stimulation. The rearrangement joined TRBV21-1 to TRBJ1-4; the table's D gene call, TRBD1, was not cross checked with the DNA. TRBV21-1 is a pseudogene locus. This TCR came from a human donor who received a COVID-19 vaccine. The CDR3 has the sequence CASSKALRGRNEKLFF. The nucleotides are TGTGCCAGCAGCAAAGCGCTGAGGGGGCGTAATGAAAAACTGTTTTTT.